One sample yielded the 24 T cell receptor beta chains listed below, sequenced in a study of CXCR3-negative and CXCR3-positive naive CD8 T cells. In preparing the TRB cDNA libraries, 5' RACE with UMI labels was used. TCRdb reanalyzed the 5' RACE reads, giving one entry per CDR3 protein sequence and no DNA. The sample shows 75,000 to 100,000 distinct CDR3 sequences, and approximately 1.4% sits with its ten largest clones. The sample consisted of naive CXCR3- CD8+ T cells from blood. Subset described: CD45RO-CCR7+CD27+CD95- naive CD8+ T cells lacking CXCR3 (TNR3-). All receptors derive from a human donor in good health. Some clones in this sample may be carry-over from other donors' samples.

CDR3 region: CSARDIDVSYEQYF. The chain combines TRBV20-1 with TRBJ2-7. The germline V gene encodes CDR1 DFQATT and CDR2 SNEGSKA (reference sequence). This CDR3 is built from 14 residues.

The rearrangement uses TRBV23-1 and TRBJ2-1; as DNA is missing, the TRBD1 call by TCRdb cannot be tested. TRBV23-1 is flagged as an ORF with uncertain function. This CDR3 comprises 16 residues. The chain's CDR3 is CASSRERGSSYNEQFF.

The chain's CDR3 is CAWSVTGDEAFF. The rearrangement uses TRBV30 and TRBJ1-1. From germline, CDR1 is GTSNPN and CDR2 SVGIG (reference sequence). CDR3 length: 12 residues.

The rearrangement links TRBV14 to TRBJ2-7. The germline gives CDR1 SGHDN, CDR2 FVKESK. The CDR3 has 13 amino acids. The CDR3 protein is CASSQILDHEQYF.

The rearrangement uses TRBV7-8 and TRBJ2-1. In germline, CDR1 is SGHVS, CDR2 FQNEAQ. The CDR3 covers 18 residues. The CDR3 loop reads CASSLESWGLTSYNEQFF.

The chain employs TRBV12-3 or TRBV12-4 and TRBJ2-7; TCRdb returns TRBD2, unconfirmable since there is no DNA. The CDR3 sequence is 12 residues long. The CDR3 loop reads CASSHATSEQYF.

The chain joins TRBV28 to TRBJ2-7; no DNA is available, so the TRBD2 call from TCRdb remains unchecked. The CDR3 extends over 15 amino acids. Per the germline V gene, CDR1 is MDHEN and CDR2 is SYDVKM. The CDR3 spells CASRQLAGGPYEQYF.

This chain uses TRBV7-9 with TRBJ1-1. CDR1 and CDR2 from the germline V gene are SEHNR and FQNEAQ (reference sequence). The CDR3 sequence is 15 residues long. CDR3 in amino acids: CASSPEASMNTEAFF.

V usage is TRBV2 and J usage is TRBJ2-7; lacking DNA, the TRBD2 call made by TCRdb goes unchecked. Germline-derived CDR1 and CDR2 are SNHLY and FYNNEI. There are 18 residues in the CDR3. The chain's CDR3 is CASSEPFSNGGEVGEQYF.

The chain joins TRBV7-2 to TRBJ2-7; the TRBD2 assignment by TCRdb is unverifiable without DNA. The CDR3 is 18 amino acids. The germline V gene has CDR1 SGHTA and CDR2 FQGNSA. This chain's CDR3 is CASSSVEGVNHFSYEQYF.

This chain uses TRBV12-3 or TRBV12-4 with TRBJ2-1. The CDR3 spans 17 residues. The CDR3 here is CASSLAGTLSSYNEQFF.

The V call is TRBV20-1, the J call TRBJ2-1. The CDR3 has 13 amino acids. CDR1 is DFQATT and CDR2 is SNEGSKA in the germline V gene (reference sequence). The CDR3 region is CSAVLPSYNEQFF.

This chain uses TRBV11-1 with TRBJ1-2; TCRdb designates TRBD1, a call that cannot be tested without DNA. Germline V gene lookup returns CDR1 SGHAT and CDR2 FQDESV (reference sequence). The CDR3 runs to 15 residues. CDR3: CASSSSGQGYGGYTF.

The J gene is TRBJ1-4, the V gene TRBV5-1; TCRdb returns TRBD1, unconfirmable since there is no DNA. CDR3 length: 16 amino acids. Per germline, CDR1 SGHRS and CDR2 YFSETQ. The CDR3 sequence is CASSLGQTTTNEKLFF.

J is TRBJ2-7 and V is TRBV7-9; TCRdb's D call of TRBD1 is untestable without DNA. Germline CDR1 reads SEHNR; CDR2 reads FQNEAQ (reference sequence). This CDR3 spans 15 amino acids. This chain's CDR3 is CASSLLRQGNYEQYF. Full variable domain (missing parts from reference TRBV7-9 and TRBJ2-7): DTGVSQNPRHKITKRGQNVTFRCDPISEHNRLYWYRQTLGQGPEFLTYFQNEAQLEKSRLLSDRFSAERPKGSFSTLEIQRTEQGDSAMYLCASSLLRQGNYEQYFGPGTRLTVT.

This sequence joins TRBV7-2 and TRBJ2-7; TCRdb calls TRBD2, which cannot be checked without DNA. Germline CDR1 reads SGHTA; CDR2 reads FQGNSA. The CDR3 loop spans 18 amino acids. This chain's CDR3 is CASSFPGELAGAPYEQYF.

The chain is built from TRBV25-1 and TRBJ2-1; TCRdb lists TRBD1, though no DNA is available to test this call. Germline-derived CDR1 and CDR2 are MGHDK and SYGVNS. This CDR3 has 13 amino acids. The CDR3 sequence is CASSEYGSGHEFF.

The rearrangement joins TRBV7-3 to TRBJ2-2; TCRdb's assignment of TRBD1 cannot be checked, as there is no DNA. The germline CDR1 and CDR2 sequences are SGHTA and FQGTGA. The CDR3 totals 15 residues. CDR3 sequence: CASSSGTVNTGELFF.

This sequence joins TRBV2 and TRBJ2-7; TCRdb returns TRBD1, unconfirmable since there is no DNA. Germline CDR1 reads SNHLY; CDR2 reads FYNNEI. This CDR3 comprises 14 residues. CDR3: CASTIGDSSYEQYF.

The V gene is TRBV14, the J gene TRBJ2-1; TCRdb gives TRBD2 as the D gene, but with no DNA this cannot be confirmed. The CDR3 consists of 15 residues. The germline gives CDR1 SGHDN, CDR2 FVKESK. This chain's CDR3 is CASSQESGDYNEQFF.

The CDR3 spells CASSPRVGGPYEQYF. The chain joins TRBV28 to TRBJ2-7. Germline V lookup: CDR1 MDHEN, CDR2 SYDVKM. This CDR3 is 15 amino acids long.

The CDR3: CASTAGQGANTEAFF. V gene TRBV12-3 or TRBV12-4 combines with J gene TRBJ1-1; TCRdb lists TRBD1, though no DNA is available to test this call. CDR3 length: 15 residues.

This rearrangement joins TRBV29-1 to TRBJ2-1; TCRdb gives TRBD2 as the D gene, but with no DNA this cannot be confirmed. The length of the CDR3 is 19 residues. Germline V gene sequence: CDR1 SQVTM, CDR2 ANQGSEA. The CDR3 here is CSVEGRGTSGTPIYNEQFF.

The chain couples TRBV5-1 to TRBJ2-7; the TCRdb D gene call, TRBD2, has no DNA to confirm it. The CDR3 is made up of 14 amino acids. CDR1 and CDR2 (germline): SGHRS, YFSETQ. The CDR3 loop is CASSLGLPTYEQYF.